This TCR beta chain is from a study of T-cell reconstitution after alpha-beta-depleted transplantation in children. Preparation of the TCRbeta library was carried out with unique molecular identifiers. TCRdb reanalysed the PCR reads using MiXCR and keeps one entry per CDR3 protein. The profile shows over 450,000 distinct CDR3 sequences, about 11% of them singletons. The material sequenced was PBMCs, taken before TCRalphabeta/CD19-depleted stem cell transplant. This TCR was recovered from a child aged 2-15 years with inherited bone marrow failure, due to receive a stem cell transplant.

CDR3 sequence reads: CASSFLGQDIGELFF. The CDR3 coding sequence is TGTGCCAGCAGCTTTCTAGGGCAGGATATCGGGGAGCTGTTTTTT. The rearrangement links TRBV7-2 to TRBJ2-2; D ambiguous. This CDR3 region has 15 residues. CDR1 SGHTA and CDR2 FQGNSA come from the germline V gene. V was trimmed by 3 bases and J by 7 bases, leaving 15 bases between them.